What follows are 27 T cell receptor beta chains derived from one specimen sequenced in a study of T cells in Graves' hyperthyroidism and ophthalmopathy. RNA transcripts provided the source from which TCR beta CDR3 regions were amplified. First-round RT-PCR of the TCR CDR3 relied on the HTBI primer set. TCRdb processed the multiplex PCR reads anew with MiXCR; each CDR3 protein has one entry. Of some 460,000 distinct CDR3 sequences listed, 15% to 18% are singletons. The material sequenced was blood. These receptors originate from a woman aged 18-30 years with Graves' hyperthyroidism.

In its sample, this clonotype was seen a few times. This sequence joins TRBV29-1 and TRBJ2-7; TRBD2 aligns across 9 bases. This CDR3 has 17 residues. Germline V gene data show CDR1 as SQVTM and CDR2 as ANQGSEA. The V segment lost 2 bases and the J segment 0 bases; nucleotides outside the gene matches: 11. The CDR3 sequence: CSVECPLAGLSSYEQYF. The CDR3, as DNA: TGCAGCGTTGAATGCCCTCTAGCGGGGTTGAGCTCCTACGAGCAGTACTTC.

For this clonotype: A read error may explain this, as a much larger clone is one base away. The J gene is TRBJ2-3, the V gene TRBV2, with D possibly TRBD1 on 5 matching bases. Germline V gives CDR1 SNHLY, CDR2 FYNNEI. The CDR3 has 15 residues. In DNA form, the CDR3 reads TGTGCCAGCGGTGAAGGGGCAGGCAACACAGATACGCAGTATTTT. Amino acids: CASGEGAGNTDTQYF.

This clonotype was observed at least ten times. This rearrangement joins TRBV10-3 to TRBJ1-1; 9 bases are a match to TRBD1. V lost 3 bases to trimming and J lost 6 bases; unmatched junction nucleotides: 8. This CDR3 spans 15 amino acids. In germline, CDR1 is ENHRY, CDR2 SYGVKD. The CDR3 here is CAISDPTGGYAEAFF. For the CDR3, the DNA is TGTGCCATCAGTGATCCCACAGGGGGCTACGCTGAAGCTTTCTTT.

This clonotype was recorded many times. The chain combines TRBV7-9 with TRBJ2-7; 8 bases match TRBD1. Germline values: CDR1 SEHNR, CDR2 FQNEAQ (reference sequence). The CDR3 covers 15 residues. Trimming removed 4 bases from V and 2 bases from J; junction bases left unmatched: 7. CDR3 region: CASSYDVDRAYEQYF. In DNA, the CDR3 is TGTGCCAGCAGCTACGACGTGGACAGGGCCTACGAGCAGTACTTC.

The chain uses TRBV27 and TRBJ2-6; 8 bases line up with TRBD2. Germline-derived CDR1 and CDR2 are MNHEY and SMNVEV (reference sequence). Trimming took 7 bases from V and 4 from J; bases not matched to a gene: 12. The CDR3 totals 17 residues. CDR3 in DNA: TGTGCCAGCACCCCCTCCGGGGGGGGACCCGGGGCCAACGTCCTGACTTTC. Protein sequence: CASTPSGGGPGANVLTF.

This clonotype was observed at least ten times. The CDR3 nucleotides read TGTGCCAGCAGTTACGACTCCGGGACATCACCCCTCCACTTT. Amino acid sequence: CASSYDSGTSPLHF. The chain combines TRBV6-5 with TRBJ1-6, with a tentative D call TRBD1 (6 bases). The CDR3 sequence is 14 residues long. Germline CDR1 and CDR2: MNHEY and SVGAGI. The V gene lost 2 bases and the J gene lost 10 bases, with 12 bases spanning the gap.

This clonotype was counted many times. The chain employs TRBV20-1 and TRBJ1-2; the D gene is possibly TRBD1 (5 bases). V lost 0 bases to trimming and J lost 0 bases, with 11 bases between them. The germline CDR1 and CDR2 sequences are DFQATT and SNEGSKA (reference sequence). CDR3 length equals 15 residues. In DNA, the CDR3 is TGCAGTGCTAGAGAGGGGGTAAATCCTAACTATGGCTACACCTTC. This translates into CSAREGVNPNYGYTF.

This clonotype was observed at least ten times. The V gene is TRBV20-1, the J gene TRBJ1-6; D is undetermined. Germline-derived CDR1 and CDR2 are DFQATT and SNEGSKA (reference sequence). Trimming left V 0 bases short and J 7 bases short, with 13 bases between. The CDR3 length is 15 residues. The CDR3 reads CSARDGATINSPLHF. CDR3 bases: TGCAGTGCTAGAGATGGAGCAACCATCAATTCACCCCTCCACTTT.

Ten or more counts support this clonotype. This chain uses TRBV7-9 with TRBJ2-5; the match to TRBD2 covers 8 bases. Germline assignment: CDR1 SEHNR and CDR2 FQNEAQ (reference sequence). V lost 6 bases and J lost 1; bases outside the gene matches: 4. CDR3 length equals 14 residues. CDR3 residues: CASSFTSGQETQYF. The CDR3, as DNA: TGTGCCAGCAGTTTTACTAGCGGCCAAGAGACCCAGTACTTC.

This clonotype has ten or more counts. The J gene is TRBJ1-2, the V gene TRBV6-1, with D unclear. Germline V gives CDR1 MNHNS, CDR2 SASEGT. Trimming took off 8 bases at V and 3 bases at J, with 4 bases between the two ends. The CDR3 contains 10 residues. This CDR3 reads CASRDYGYTF. CDR3 coding DNA: TGTGCCAGCCGGGACTATGGCTACACCTTC.

This clonotype was counted at least ten times. The rearrangement uses TRBV10-1 and TRBJ1-5; 7 bases are a match to TRBD1. CDR3 size: 13 residues. Germline V lookup: CDR1 WNHNN, CDR2 SYGVQD (reference sequence). Germline trimming cut 0 bases from V and 11 bases from J; bases unmatched to any gene: 4. CDR3 nucleotides: TGCGCCAGCAGTGAGTCTCTCACAGGGGCCCAGCATTTT. Translation: CASSESLTGAQHF.

This clonotype was seen many times. The junction and the germline gene differ at one end; a read error may be behind it. The V call is TRBV3-1, the J call TRBJ2-5; TRBD1 agrees at 7 bases. Germline assignment: CDR1 LGHDT and CDR2 YNNKEL (reference sequence). The CDR3 totals 12 residues. CDR3 nucleotide sequence: TGTGCCAGCAGCCAAGCGGACAGGACCCCGTACTTC. This sequence encodes CASSQADRTPYF.

This clonotype was detected only a few times. The gene calls are TRBV20-1 and TRBJ2-7, with no clear D. Trimming removed 6 bases at V and 0 bases at J, with 18 bases between. Germline assignment: CDR1 DFQATT and CDR2 SNEGSKA (reference sequence). The CDR3 consists of 15 residues. The CDR3 spells CSAQIPEGSSYEQYF. The CDR3 region has the DNA TGCAGTGCGCAGATTCCAGAAGGTAGCTCCTACGAGCAGTACTTC.

This clonotype was found many times. This chain connects TRBV20-1 to TRBJ2-3, with D uncertain. V was trimmed by 3 bases and J by 3 bases, leaving 7 bases between them. This CDR3 has 12 amino acids. CDR1 DFQATT and CDR2 SNEGSKA come from the germline V gene (reference sequence). CDR3 in amino acids: CSASWATDTQYF. DNA of the CDR3: TGCAGTGCTAGCTGGGCGACAGATACGCAGTATTTT.

This clonotype was seen ten or more times. This chain links TRBV2 with TRBJ1-2; D unresolved. V lost 3 bases to trimming and J lost 5 bases, with 10 bases between them. CDR3 length equals 13 residues. CDR1 and CDR2 from the germline V gene are SNHLY and FYNNEI. The CDR3 nucleotides read TGTGCCAGCAGTGAGGGTTTCGGGTATGGCTACACCTTC. Translation gives CASSEGFGYGYTF.

The gene calls are TRBV2 and TRBJ2-5; TRBD1 agrees at 8 bases. This CDR3 is 14 amino acids long. V was clipped by 6 bases and J by 2 bases; unmatched bases: 5. The germline gives CDR1 SNHLY, CDR2 FYNNEI. The CDR3 nucleotides read TGTGCCAGCAGCCTCCGGGACAGGCAAGAGACCCAGTACTTC. Its translation: CASSLRDRQETQYF.

Many counts were recorded for this clonotype. The chain employs TRBV11-2 and TRBJ2-1; possibly TRBD2 for D (6 bases). Germline CDR1 is SGHAT and CDR2 is FQNNGV. The CDR3 totals 13 residues. V was pared by 8 bases and J by 7 bases, with 15 bases between. CDR3 region: CASGAGPGNEQFF. The CDR3 region has the DNA TGTGCCAGCGGGGCGGGACCGGGAAATGAGCAGTTCTTC.

This clonotype was observed at least ten times. The genes are TRBV11-1 and TRBJ2-1, with 7 bases fitting TRBD2. In germline, CDR1 is SGHAT, CDR2 FQDESV (reference sequence). V lost 3 bases and J lost 2; bases outside the gene matches: 4. CDR3 length equals 15 residues. CDR3 DNA sequence: TGTGCCAGCAGCTTTGGCGGGAGCACCTACAATGAGCAGTTCTTC. Translating gives CASSFGGSTYNEQFF.

This clonotype was seen many times. The gene calls are TRBV20-1 and TRBJ2-7; no reliable D call. Trimming left V 5 bases short and J 0 bases short, with 20 bases between. Germline values: CDR1 DFQATT, CDR2 SNEGSKA (reference sequence). The CDR3 is made up of 16 amino acids. The CDR3 reads CSARPGNRLSSYEQYF. The CDR3 DNA follows: TGCAGTGCTCGCCCTGGTAATAGGCTTAGCTCCTACGAGCAGTACTTC.

This clonotype was counted at least ten times. The chain employs TRBV30 and TRBJ2-5; D gene unclear. Germline values: CDR1 GTSNPN, CDR2 SVGIG (reference sequence). The length of the CDR3 is 12 residues. Between the trimmed V and J ends, which lost 4 bases and 5 bases, there was a span of 11 bases. CDR3 DNA sequence: TGTGCCTGGACTAGTTACAGTGAGACCCAGTACTTC. This codes for CAWTSYSETQYF. The variable domain in full, with the rest retrieved from reference TRBV30 and TRBJ2-5, is SQTIHQWPATLVQPVGSPLSLECTVEGTSNPNLYWYRQAAGRGLQLLFYSVGIGQISSEVPQNLSASRPQDRQFILSSKKLLLSDSGFYLCAWTSYSETQYFGPGTRLLVL.

The chain uses TRBV6-2 or TRBV6-3 and TRBJ2-5, with D perhaps TRBD1 (6 bases). CDR3 length: 16 residues. V was cut by 5 bases and J by 3 bases, with 19 bases left in between. The germline CDR1 and CDR2 sequences are MNHEY and SVGEGT. Written as DNA, the CDR3 is TGTGCCAGCAGTCCGAGACTTGACAGGACAAAAGAGACCCAGTACTTC. It encodes CASSPRLDRTKETQYF.

This clonotype was seen at least ten times. This chain links TRBV19 with TRBJ2-5; possibly TRBD1 for D (5 bases). V lost 1 base to trimming and J lost 5 bases, with 17 bases between them. The CDR3 loop spans 16 amino acids. CDR1 and CDR2 (germline): LNHDA, SQIVND (reference sequence). The CDR3 is CASSIGTVTAGETQYF. The CDR3 nucleotides read TGTGCCAGTAGTATAGGGACGGTGACGGCAGGGGAGACCCAGTACTTC. Full variable domain (missing parts from reference TRBV19 and TRBJ2-5): DGGITQSPKYLFRKEGQNVTLSCEQNLNHDAMYWYRQDPGQGLRLIYYSQIVNDFQKGDIAEGYSVSREKKESFPLTVTSAQKNPTAFYLCASSIGTVTAGETQYFGPGTRLLVL.

This clonotype came up many times. This chain links TRBV19 with TRBJ2-6; 7 positions match TRBD1. CDR3 length: 18 residues. Germline V gene lookup returns CDR1 LNHDA and CDR2 SQIVND (reference sequence). J gave up 1 base and V 7 bases, and 13 bases lay outside the gene matches. The CDR3 nucleotides are TGTGCCAGTACAAGTGCCGGGACAGCCTATTCTGGGGCCAACGTCCTGACTTTC. Translated, it gives CASTSAGTAYSGANVLTF.

This clonotype appeared many times. This chain uses TRBV12-3 or TRBV12-4 with TRBJ1-6; D uncertain. This CDR3 is built from 14 residues. The V gene lost 6 bases and the J gene lost 7 bases, with 13 bases spanning the gap. The CDR3 DNA is TGTGCCAGCAGGGGGTGGGCAGGAAATTCACCCCTCCACTTT. Its translation is CASRGWAGNSPLHF.

At least ten counts were recorded for this clonotype. The chain joins TRBV18 to TRBJ2-4; D may match TRBD1 or TRBD2 (5 bases each). The germline V gene encodes CDR1 KGHSH and CDR2 LQKENI. The CDR3 is 11 amino acids. Trimming took off 2 bases at V and 9 bases at J, with 5 bases between the two ends. The CDR3 reads CASSPGGIQYF. The CDR3 DNA sequence: TGTGCCAGCTCACCAGGGGGCATTCAGTACTTC.

This clonotype turned up a few times. CDR3 sequence reads: CASSLEPQGGFFEQYF. The DNA for the CDR3 is TGTGCCAGCAGCTTGGAACCCCAAGGTGGCTTCTTCGAGCAGTACTTC. V usage is TRBV5-6 and J usage is TRBJ2-7, with D uncertain. V was clipped by 0 bases and J by 6 bases, with 19 bases between them. The CDR3 consists of 16 residues. Per the germline V gene, CDR1 is SGHDT and CDR2 is YYEEEE.

This clonotype appeared many times. The V call is TRBV7-9, the J call TRBJ1-4, with D possibly matching TRBD1 (6 bases). There are 15 residues in the CDR3. With 5 bases removed from V and 2 bases from J, the gap between germline ends came to 12 bases. CDR1 SEHNR and CDR2 FQNEAQ come from the germline V gene (reference sequence). The CDR3 loop is CASSPMGATNEKLFF. Written as DNA, the CDR3 is TGTGCCAGCAGCCCAATGGGGGCGACTAATGAAAAACTGTTTTTT. Full variable domain (remainder filled in from reference TRBV7-9 and TRBJ1-4): DTGVSQNPRHKITKRGQNVTFRCDPISEHNRLYWYRQTLGQGPEFLTYFQNEAQLEKSRLLSDRFSAERPKGSFSTLEIQRTEQGDSAMYLCASSPMGATNEKLFFGSGTQLSVL.